This T cell receptor beta chain was sequenced during a study of OX40 agonist ivuxolimab in advanced cancers. General study points: Among the lowest peripheral clonal expansion occurred in 0.1-3.0 mg/kg partial responders.

Method: immunoSEQ multiplex PCR; TCRdb's copy keeps in-frame clones and lacks some. The sample lists 12,000 or so clones, about 75% occurring once. This clone was counted a single time. Its antigen is currently unknown. This TCR was sampled from an adult with an advanced solid tumor such as melanoma, head and neck, liver or kidney cancer. The sequenced sample was CD4+ or CD8+ T cells sorted from blood, obtained in a trial of the OX40 agonist ivuxolimab.

CDR3 nucleotide sequence: TGTGCCAGCAGTTACTCGAGGACAGGGAAGGCTGAAGCTTTCTTT. This sequence encodes CASSYSRTGKAEAFF. V gene TRBV6-5 combines with J gene TRBJ1-1; 8 bases align to TRBD1. CDR3 length: 15 amino acids. Germline lookup yields CDR1 MNHEY and CDR2 SVGAGI. V shed 0 bases and J 6 bases; nucleotides not matched to a gene: 6.